This passage covers 29 T cell receptor beta chains from one sample sequenced in a study of T cell repertoires in cytomegalovirus infection. From the reads, TCRdb called clonotypes with MiXCR, one entry per CDR3 protein. The sample consists of about 230,000 distinct CDR3 sequences, approximately 7% of them appearing once. The sample taken for sequencing was PBMCs. Receptors were obtained from a human donor in good health (CMV status not recorded). Some clones in this sample may be carry-over from other donors' samples.

This clonotype was recorded many times. The chain has TRBV6-5 and TRBJ1-1; no firm D call. V lost 6 bases to trimming and J lost 0 bases, with 14 bases between them. The length of the CDR3 is 15 residues. The germline V gene has CDR1 MNHEY and CDR2 SVGAGI. In DNA form, the CDR3 reads TGTGCCAGCAGGTACACGGTAGACCTGAACACTGAAGCTTTCTTT. As protein: CASRYTVDLNTEAFF.

This clonotype has a count of ten or more. The chain uses TRBV20-1 and TRBJ1-2, with 9 positions matching TRBD1. V lost 6 bases and J lost 6; bases outside the gene matches: 5. The V gene's germline CDR1 is DFQATT and CDR2 SNEGSKA (reference sequence). The CDR3 spans 12 residues. As DNA, the CDR3 is TGCAGTGCCACAGACAGGGGGGATGGCTACACCTTC. This codes for CSATDRGDGYTF.

This clonotype was found many times. The chain employs TRBV6-2 or TRBV6-3 and TRBJ2-3; possible D gene TRBD2, 6 bases. Trimming left V 0 bases short and J 2 bases short, with 15 bases between. Germline-derived CDR1 and CDR2 are MNHEY and SVGEGT. The CDR3 contains 17 residues. The CDR3 region has the DNA TGTGCCAGCAGTTACTCGAAACTGGACTACGACACAGATACGCAGTATTTT. This sequence encodes CASSYSKLDYDTDTQYF.

This chain links TRBV5-6 with TRBJ2-1; 10 positions agree with TRBD2. Germline trimming cut 4 bases from V and 3 bases from J; bases unmatched to any gene: 10. CDR1 is SGHDT and CDR2 is YYEEEE in the germline V gene. The CDR3 extends over 17 amino acids. The CDR3 sequence: CASSPLLIAGGYNEQFF. Written as DNA, the CDR3 is TGTGCCAGCAGCCCCCTGTTAATAGCGGGGGGCTACAATGAGCAGTTCTTC. Based on the CDR3 plus reference TRBV5-6 and TRBJ2-1, the full variable domain is DAGVTQSPTHLIKTRGQQVTLRCSPKSGHDTVSWYQQALGQGPQFIFQYYEEEERQRGNFPDRFSGHQFPNYSSELNVNALLLGDSALYLCASSPLLIAGGYNEQFFGPGTRLTVL.

This clonotype was seen repeatedly, ten times or more. CDR3 amino acids: CASSDLGQPQHF. The CDR3 DNA reads TGTGCCAGCAGTGATCTAGGCCAGCCCCAGCATTTT. The chain joins TRBV25-1 to TRBJ1-5; D not resolved. The V end was cut by 3 bases, the J end by 7 bases, with 7 bases between. This CDR3 is 12 amino acids long. Per germline, CDR1 MGHDK and CDR2 SYGVNS.

In this sample, this clonotype turned up many times. The chain employs TRBV30 and TRBJ2-1, with D possibly matching TRBD1 (8 bases). Germline V gene data show CDR1 as GTSNPN and CDR2 as SVGIG (reference sequence). The CDR3 runs 14 residues. V lost 4 bases and J 4 bases, leaving 14 bases between the germline ends. The CDR3 reads CAWNRGGLYNEQFF. CDR3 coding DNA: TGTGCCTGGAACAGGGGGGGGCTATACAATGAGCAGTTCTTC.

This clonotype appeared many times. V gene TRBV6-2 or TRBV6-3 combines with J gene TRBJ2-5; unclear D gene. Germline CDR1 and CDR2: MNHEY and SVGEGT. This CDR3 has 13 amino acids. V was clipped by 6 bases and J by 3 bases, with 11 bases between them. The CDR3 reads CASSPRPEETQYF. Written as DNA, the CDR3 is TGTGCCAGCAGCCCTCGGCCAGAAGAGACCCAGTACTTC.

About this clonotype: A much larger clone lies a single base off, so this may be a read error. The genes are TRBV10-3 and TRBJ1-1; a possible D gene is TRBD1 (6 bases). V was clipped by 6 bases and J by 1 base, with 12 bases between them. CDR1 and CDR2 from the germline V gene are ENHRY and SYGVKD. This CDR3 is 14 amino acids long. The CDR3 DNA follows: TGTGCCATCAGAGAGGGGGTCGGGAACACTGAAGCTTTCTTT. Translating it yields CAIREGVGNTEAFF.

This clonotype was observed many times. The rearrangement uses TRBV5-5 and TRBJ2-1, with a tentative D call TRBD1 (6 bases). Trimming took off 0 bases at V and 3 bases at J, with 7 bases between the two ends. This CDR3 region has 14 residues. From germline, CDR1 is SGHKS and CDR2 YYEKEE (reference sequence). The CDR3 nucleotides read TGTGCCAGCAGCTTGGGGGGGCTCTACAATGAGCAGTTCTTC. Its protein is CASSLGGLYNEQFF. The variable domain in full, completed from reference TRBV5-5 and TRBJ2-1, reads DAGVTQSPTHLIKTRGQQVTLRCSPISGHKSVSWYQQVLGQGPQFIFQYYEKEERGRGNFPDRFSARQFPNYSSELNVNALLLGDSALYLCASSLGGLYNEQFFGPGTRLTVL.

The V gene is TRBV4-3, the J gene TRBJ1-5; D uncertain. Trimming stripped 2 bases from V and 4 bases from J, with 18 bases between. The length of the CDR3 is 17 residues. CDR1 and CDR2 from the germline V gene are LGHNA and YSLEER. The CDR3 region is CASSQKRGYGVNQPQHF. The CDR3 DNA sequence: TGCGCCAGCAGCCAAAAACGTGGATACGGGGTAAATCAGCCCCAGCATTTT.

This chain uses TRBV9 with TRBJ1-1, with D possibly TRBD1 on 5 matching bases. CDR1 is SGDLS, CDR2 YYNGEE, per germline. This CDR3 contains 14 residues. V lost 6 bases and J 3 bases, leaving 15 bases between the germline ends. The CDR3 sequence is CASTFYDRDTEAFF. Here the CDR3 DNA reads TGTGCCAGCACCTTTTACGACAGAGACACTGAAGCTTTCTTT.

This clonotype came up many times. The genes are TRBV28 and TRBJ2-3; 7 bases match TRBD2. Trimming took 5 bases from V and 5 from J; bases not matched to a gene: 13. Germline loops: CDR1 MDHEN, CDR2 SYDVKM. CDR3 length: 16 residues. CDR3 in amino acids: CASSPIGAGERDTQYF. In nucleotides, the CDR3 is TGTGCCAGCAGTCCCATTGGGGCGGGGGAGAGAGATACGCAGTATTTT.

This clonotype was detected ten times or more. The chain combines TRBV5-1 with TRBJ2-3; a weak D match, TRBD1 (6 bases). The V end was cut by 0 bases, the J end by 3 bases, with 11 bases between. This CDR3 has 15 residues. Per germline, CDR1 SGHRS and CDR2 YFSETQ. CDR3 bases: TGCGCCAGCAGCTTGGACCACGGACAGACAGATACGCAGTATTTT. Residues: CASSLDHGQTDTQYF. Looking up the rest from reference TRBV5-1 and TRBJ2-3 gives the full variable domain: KAGVTQTPRYLIKTRGQQVTLSCSPISGHRSVSWYQQTPGQGLQFLFEYFSETQRNKGNFPGRFSGRQFSNSRSEMNVSTLELGDSALYLCASSLDHGQTDTQYFGPGTRLTVL.

The rearrangement links TRBV9 to TRBJ2-3, with a possible D match to TRBD2 (6 bases). Germline V gene data show CDR1 as SGDLS and CDR2 as YYNGEE. This CDR3 has 16 residues. The V and J ends lost 0 bases and 4 bases respectively, with 15 bases between them. Here the CDR3 DNA reads TGTGCCAGCAGCGTAGGCCGGACTATAGCTGCAGATACGCAGTATTTT. Amino acid sequence: CASSVGRTIAADTQYF.

This clonotype was detected many times. This chain connects TRBV29-1 to TRBJ1-1; maybe TRBD1 (6 bases). The CDR3 sequence is 15 residues long. V was cut by 3 bases and J by 1 base, with 15 bases left in between. Germline loops: CDR1 SQVTM, CDR2 ANQGSEA. The CDR3 sequence is CSVEGRGKRNTEAFF. CDR3 sequence (DNA): TGCAGCGTTGAGGGCAGGGGAAAAAGGAACACTGAAGCTTTCTTT.

The chain is built from TRBV27 and TRBJ1-4, with a possible D match to TRBD1 (5 bases). From germline, CDR1 is MNHEY and CDR2 SMNVEV (reference sequence). The ends were cut back, 6 bases at V and 2 bases at J, with 13 bases in the middle. This CDR3 has 15 residues. CDR3 DNA sequence: TGTGCCAGCAGAATAAGGCGGGGGACTAATGAAAAACTGTTTTTT. Translation: CASRIRRGTNEKLFF.

The V gene is TRBV28, the J gene TRBJ1-3; D is ambiguous. V was trimmed by 7 bases and J by 2 bases, leaving 12 bases between them. The germline gives CDR1 MDHEN, CDR2 SYDVKM. The CDR3 is 14 amino acids. The CDR3 region has the DNA TGTGCCAGCAAAGACCAACCTGCTGGAAACACCATATATTTT. Its translation is CASKDQPAGNTIYF.

On this clonotype itself: This sequence may be a read error, since a much larger clone differs from it by one base. V and J are TRBV6-1 and TRBJ2-5, with D uncertain. V lost 10 bases and J lost 4, with 10 bases in between. Germline CDR1 reads MNHNS; CDR2 reads SASEGT. The CDR3 consists of 11 residues. The CDR3 protein is CANRPTETQYF. The DNA of the CDR3 is TGTGCCAACAGACCGACAGAGACCCAGTACTTC.

This clonotype showed up just a few times. The chain is built from TRBV20-1 and TRBJ1-6; D not resolved. Germline CDR1 and CDR2: DFQATT and SNEGSKA (reference sequence). There are 11 residues in the CDR3. V was shortened by 4 bases and J by 7 bases, with 5 bases between the two germline ends. This chain's CDR3 is CSANGNSPLHF. CDR3 DNA: TGCAGTGCTAACGGGAATTCACCCCTCCACTTT.

This clonotype was picked up many times. The CDR3 spells CASSSQGIGGELFF. The DNA of the CDR3 is TGTGCCAGCAGCTCCCAGGGTATCGGCGGGGAGCTGTTTTTT. V is TRBV7-8 and J is TRBJ2-2; maybe TRBD1 (5 bases). Trimming shortened V by 4 bases and J by 7 bases, and 13 bases separated the two germline ends. Germline V CDR1 and CDR2: SGHVS, FQNEAQ. The CDR3 contains 14 residues.

This clonotype was seen many times. The J gene is TRBJ1-2, the V gene TRBV7-8; 10 bases match TRBD1. The V gene's germline CDR1 is SGHVS and CDR2 FQNEAQ. J lost 4 bases, V lost 6 bases, and 11 bases had no gene match. This CDR3 region has 16 residues. The CDR3 loop reads CASSPRTGGFLYGYTF. The CDR3 DNA reads as TGTGCCAGCAGTCCCCGGACAGGGGGATTTCTCTATGGCTACACCTTC. Drawing the rest from reference TRBV7-8 and TRBJ1-2, the complete variable domain is GAGVSQSPRYKVAKRGQDVALRCDPISGHVSLFWYQQALGQGPEFLTYFQNEAQLDKSGLPSDRFFAERPEGSVSTLKIQRTQQEDSAVYLCASSPRTGGFLYGYTFGSGTRLTVV.

Many counts were recorded for this clonotype. CDR3 bases: TGTGCCAGCAGCTTAGCAGGGGGAGAGACCCAGTACTTC. It yields the protein CASSLAGGETQYF. The chain links TRBV7-2 to TRBJ2-5; weak D call: TRBD1 (6 bases). The CDR3 length is 13 residues. Trimming left V 0 bases short and J 4 bases short, with 6 bases between. Germline V gene lookup returns CDR1 SGHTA and CDR2 FQGNSA.

There are many counts of this clonotype. The chain employs TRBV9 and TRBJ1-5; D might be TRBD1 (6 bases). The CDR3 has 15 amino acids. Germline V gene lookup returns CDR1 SGDLS and CDR2 YYNGEE. Deletions cut 3 bases from V and 7 bases from J, with 17 bases between. DNA of the CDR3: TGTGCCAGCAGCGCTGATGACAGGAGGGACCAGCCCCAGCATTTT. It encodes CASSADDRRDQPQHF.

This clonotype was seen more than once but under ten times. The CDR3 region has the DNA TGCAGCGTCTCTTCGACAGTAAAGAATGAAAAACTGTTTTTT. Its protein product is CSVSSTVKNEKLFF. V gene TRBV29-1 combines with J gene TRBJ1-4; D is perhaps TRBD1 (5 bases). V was shortened by 6 bases and J by 5 bases, with 16 bases between the two germline ends. Germline V gives CDR1 SQVTM, CDR2 ANQGSEA. This CDR3 region has 14 residues.

This clonotype was observed at least ten times. The chain employs TRBV5-6 and TRBJ2-1; possible D gene TRBD2, 7 bases. This CDR3 has 15 residues. Between the trimmed V and J ends, which lost 4 bases and 4 bases, there was a span of 15 bases. CDR1 and CDR2 (germline): SGHDT, YYEEEE. The CDR3 bases are TGTGCCAGCAGCCAACGTGGGAGGGGGTACAATGAGCAGTTCTTC. This sequence encodes CASSQRGRGYNEQFF. The full variable domain, in which reference TRBV5-6 and TRBJ2-1 provide the parts outside the CDR3, is DAGVTQSPTHLIKTRGQQVTLRCSPKSGHDTVSWYQQALGQGPQFIFQYYEEEERQRGNFPDRFSGHQFPNYSSELNVNALLLGDSALYLCASSQRGRGYNEQFFGPGTRLTVL.

At least ten counts were recorded for this clonotype. The genes are TRBV20-1 and TRBJ2-3, with 14 positions matching TRBD2. Germline CDR1 and CDR2: DFQATT and SNEGSKA (reference sequence). The CDR3 sequence is 16 residues long. The ends lost 0 bases at V and 5 bases at J; junction bases unmatched: 4. The DNA of the CDR3 is TGCAGTGCTAGAGATACCGGGACTAGCGGGGGAGATACGCAGTATTTT. Encoded protein: CSARDTGTSGGDTQYF.

This clonotype came up many times. The chain recombines TRBV7-2 with TRBJ1-5, with 9 bases fitting TRBD1. Germline assignment: CDR1 SGHTA and CDR2 FQGNSA. Losses at the gene ends were 4 bases for V and 6 bases for J; bases not matched to a gene: 1. This CDR3 region has 13 residues. CDR3 loop: CASSWDRVQPQHF. CDR3 in DNA: TGTGCCAGCAGCTGGGACAGGGTTCAGCCCCAGCATTTT.

The table lists this clonotype with many counts. The V call is TRBV7-2, the J call TRBJ1-1, with D hard to call. This CDR3 has 13 residues. The germline V gene encodes CDR1 SGHTA and CDR2 FQGNSA. V was trimmed by 6 bases and J by 3 bases, leaving 11 bases between them. DNA for the CDR3: TGTGCCAGCAGGGAGAAGGGTTACACTGAAGCTTTCTTT. It specifies CASREKGYTEAFF.

This clonotype was picked up many times. This chain uses TRBV12-3 or TRBV12-4 with TRBJ1-5; TRBD1 matches 10 bases. J was trimmed by 7 bases and V by 6 bases; bases with no gene match: 12. CDR3 length: 16 amino acids. CDR3 in amino acids: CASSPTTGGRYQPQHF. The CDR3, as DNA: TGTGCCAGCAGCCCCACGACAGGGGGCAGGTACCAGCCCCAGCATTTT.